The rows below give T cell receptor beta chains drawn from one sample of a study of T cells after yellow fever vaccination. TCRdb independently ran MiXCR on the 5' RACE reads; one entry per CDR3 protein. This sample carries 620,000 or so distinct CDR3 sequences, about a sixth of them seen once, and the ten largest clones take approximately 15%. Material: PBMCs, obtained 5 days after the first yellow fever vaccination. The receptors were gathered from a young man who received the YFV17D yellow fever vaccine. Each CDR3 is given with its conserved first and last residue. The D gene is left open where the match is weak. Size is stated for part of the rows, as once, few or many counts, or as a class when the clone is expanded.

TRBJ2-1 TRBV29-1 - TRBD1 CSVRTGGSYNEQFF TGCAGCGTAAGGACAGGGGGCTCCTACAATGAGCAGTTCTTC
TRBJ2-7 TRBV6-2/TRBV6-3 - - CASSPWRREQYF TGTGCCAGCAGCCCCTGGAGACGCGAGCAGTACTTC
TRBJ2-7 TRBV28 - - CAISGREQYF TGTGCCATCTCAGGGCGCGAGCAGTACTTC
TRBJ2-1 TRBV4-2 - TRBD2 CASSHPGGSYNEQFF TGTGCCAGCAGCCATCCCGGGGGGTCCTACAATGAGCAGTTCTTC
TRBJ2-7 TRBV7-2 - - CASSLWAGSYEQYF TGTGCCAGCAGCTTATGGGCAGGCTCCTACGAGCAGTACTTC
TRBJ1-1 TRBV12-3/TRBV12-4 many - CASRITEAFF TGTGCCAGCCGCATAACTGAAGCTTTCTTT
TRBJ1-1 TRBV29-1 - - CSVEGPGRNTEAFF TGCAGCGTTGAAGGCCCGGGACGGAACACTGAAGCTTTCTTT
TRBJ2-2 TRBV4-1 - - CASSPRDDRTGELFF TGCGCCAGCAGCCCCAGGGACGATCGCACCGGGGAGCTGTTTTTT
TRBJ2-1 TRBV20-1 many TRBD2 CSVGLAGVSYNEQFF TGCAGTGTCGGACTAGCGGGGGTCTCCTACAATGAGCAGTTCTTC
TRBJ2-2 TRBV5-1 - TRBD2 CASSFRGRLAPGELFF TGCGCCAGCAGCTTTCGGGGTAGACTAGCGCCCGGGGAGCTGTTTTTT
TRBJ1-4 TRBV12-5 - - CASGLEATNEKLFF TGTGCTAGTGGTTTAGAGGCGACCAATGAAAAACTGTTTTTT
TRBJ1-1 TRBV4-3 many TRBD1 CASSLGQVMNTEAFF TGCGCCAGCAGCCTAGGACAGGTCATGAACACTGAAGCTTTCTTT
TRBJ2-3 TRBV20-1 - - CSALTGGADTQYF TGCAGTGCTCTGACAGGTGGGGCAGATACGCAGTATTTT
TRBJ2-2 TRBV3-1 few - CASSQSPSGELFF TGTGCCAGCAGCCAAAGTCCCAGCGGGGAGCTGTTTTTT
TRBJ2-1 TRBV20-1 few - CSANRASSYNEQFF TGCAGTGCAAACAGGGCCAGCTCCTACAATGAGCAGTTCTTC
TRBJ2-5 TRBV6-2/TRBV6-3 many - CASSPGHTSETQYF TGTGCCAGCAGCCCGGGACACACCTCAGAGACCCAGTACTTC
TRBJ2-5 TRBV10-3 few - CAIAPRGQSETQYF TGTGCCATCGCGCCGAGGGGTCAATCGGAGACCCAGTACTTC
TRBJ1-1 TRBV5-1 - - CASSLVAVGSTEAFF TGCGCCAGCAGCTTGGTTGCCGTAGGTAGTACTGAAGCTTTCTTT
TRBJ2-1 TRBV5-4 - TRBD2 CASSARSLAGGHNEQFF TGTGCCAGCAGCGCCAGGTCCCTAGCGGGGGGGCACAATGAGCAGTTCTTC
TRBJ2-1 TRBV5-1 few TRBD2 CASSLTTSGGSYNEQFF TGCGCCAGCAGCTTGACGACTAGCGGGGGGTCCTACAATGAGCAGTTCTTC
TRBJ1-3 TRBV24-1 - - CATRGDGNTIYF TGTGCCACCAGAGGGGATGGAAACACCATATATTTT
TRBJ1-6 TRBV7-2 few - CASSSSGPDSPLHF TGTGCCAGCAGCTCGAGTGGGCCGGATTCACCCCTCCACTTT
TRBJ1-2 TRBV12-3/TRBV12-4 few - CASSAGAGANYGYTF TGTGCCAGCAGTGCCGGAGCGGGAGCTAACTATGGCTACACCTTC
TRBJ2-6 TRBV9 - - CASSLEALSGANVLTF TGTGCCAGCAGCCTCGAGGCCCTTAGTGGGGCCAACGTCCTGACTTTC
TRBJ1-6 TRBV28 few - CASRLTQGGAPLHF TGTGCCAGCAGGCTCACACAGGGCGGCGCACCCCTCCACTTT
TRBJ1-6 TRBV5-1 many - CASRPAENSPLHF TGCGCCAGCAGACCCGCGGAGAATTCACCCCTCCACTTT
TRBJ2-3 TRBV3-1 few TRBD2 CASSQGSGGSSTDTQYF TGTGCCAGCAGCCAAGGTAGTGGCGGGAGCAGCACAGATACGCAGTATTTT
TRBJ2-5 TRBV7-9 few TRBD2 CASSLGGRVGDYFF TGTGCCAGCAGCTTAGGTGGAAGGGTTGGGGACTACTTCTTC
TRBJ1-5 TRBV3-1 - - CASTQGRGNQPQHF TGTGCCAGCACCCAGGGTCGGGGCAATCAGCCCCAGCATTTT
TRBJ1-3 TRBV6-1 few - CAIMGRSSGNTIYF TGTGCTATCATGGGCAGATCCTCTGGAAACACCATATATTTT
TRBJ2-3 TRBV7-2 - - CASSPTRGPDTQYF TGTGCCAGCAGCCCCACTCGTGGGCCAGATACGCAGTATTTT
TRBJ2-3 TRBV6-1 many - CASSARRTHTNTDTQYF TGTGCCAGCAGCGCTCGAAGAACCCATACTAACACAGATACGCAGTATTTT
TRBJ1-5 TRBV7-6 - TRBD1 CASSAGTGVGQPQHF TGTGCCAGCAGCGCCGGGACAGGGGTTGGGCAGCCCCAGCATTTT
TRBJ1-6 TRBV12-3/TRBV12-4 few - CASAGDGNSPLHF TGTGCCAGCGCAGGGGACGGTAATTCACCCCTCCACTTT
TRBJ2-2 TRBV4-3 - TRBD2 CASSRGTGGGADTGEQFF TGCGCCAGCAGCCGCGGGACCGGGGGGGGTGCAGACACCGGGGAGCAGTTTTTT
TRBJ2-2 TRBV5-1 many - CASSLGRNTGELFF TGTGCTAGCAGCTTAGGAAGGAACACCGGGGAGCTGTTTTTT
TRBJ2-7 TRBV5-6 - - CASSQWASITYEQYF TGTGCCAGCAGCCAATGGGCATCGATAACCTACGAGCAGTACTTC
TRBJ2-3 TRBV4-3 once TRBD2 CASSHWGGIVDTDTQYF TGCGCCAGCAGCCATTGGGGGGGGATAGTGGACACAGATACGCAGTATTTT
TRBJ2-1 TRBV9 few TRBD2 CASTPGGGVSYNEQFF TGTGCCAGCACCCCTGGGGGGGGGGTCTCCTACAATGAGCAGTTCTTC
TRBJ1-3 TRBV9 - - CASSVGDTDLNTIYF TGTGCCAGCAGCGTAGGGGACACCGACCTGAACACCATATATTTT
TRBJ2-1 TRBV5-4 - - CASNRAGTTHNEQFF TGTGCCAGCAACCGTGCGGGCACCACTCACAATGAGCAGTTCTTC